The clone carrying this T cell receptor (beta chain) is labeled medium-sized. Its antigen remains unknown. CDR3 length equals 15 residues. V lost 2 bases and J 0 bases, leaving 10 bases between the germline ends. In germline, CDR1 is SNHLY, CDR2 FYNNEI. TCRdb reanalyzed the PCR reads via MiXCR. The profile shows thousands of clones, 32% of them singletons. Thyroid surgery had not been preceded by any treatment in any patient. The data belong to a study of metastatic and nonmetastatic thyroid tumors. Study results and limitations: According to reports, the diversity of TCR beta was significantly higher in malignant thyroid tumors than in benign nodules, and this held in both blood and tumor samples.

The V gene is TRBV2, the J gene TRBJ1-2; no reliable D call. The specimen was adjacent normal tissue. The receptor was isolated from a female donor with papillary thyroid cancer or a benign thyroid nodule (not recorded which). Some clones in this sample may be carry-over from other donors' samples. CDR3 nucleotide sequence: TGTGCCAGCAGTGAAATAGCGGTACCTAACTATGGCTACACCTTC. This sequence encodes CASSEIAVPNYGYTF.